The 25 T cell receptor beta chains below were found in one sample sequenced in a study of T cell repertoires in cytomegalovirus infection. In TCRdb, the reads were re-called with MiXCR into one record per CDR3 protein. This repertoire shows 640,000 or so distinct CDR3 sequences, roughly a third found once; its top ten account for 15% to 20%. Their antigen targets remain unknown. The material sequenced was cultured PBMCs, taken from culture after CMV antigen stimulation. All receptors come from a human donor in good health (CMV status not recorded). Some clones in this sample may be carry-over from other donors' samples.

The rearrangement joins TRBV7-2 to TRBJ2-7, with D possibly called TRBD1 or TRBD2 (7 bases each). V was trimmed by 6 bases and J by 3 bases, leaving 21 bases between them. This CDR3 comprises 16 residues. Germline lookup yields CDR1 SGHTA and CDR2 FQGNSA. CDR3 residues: CASRNNQGGVYYEQYF. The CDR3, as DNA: TGTGCCAGCAGAAACAACCAGGGGGGGGTCTACTACGAGCAGTACTTC.

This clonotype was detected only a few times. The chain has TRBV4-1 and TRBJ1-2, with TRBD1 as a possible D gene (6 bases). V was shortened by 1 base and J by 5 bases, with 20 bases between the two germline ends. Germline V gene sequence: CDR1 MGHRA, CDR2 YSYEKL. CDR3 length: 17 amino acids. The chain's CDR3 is CASSQGSARGFGYGYTF. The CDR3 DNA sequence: TGCGCCAGCAGCCAAGGGTCGGCCAGGGGTTTCGGATATGGCTACACCTTC.

CDR3 residues: CASSWSQGAGETQYF. CDR3 coding DNA: TGTGCCAGCAGTTGGAGTCAGGGGGCGGGGGAGACCCAGTACTTC. This chain connects TRBV27 to TRBJ2-5, with 8 positions matching TRBD1. In germline, CDR1 is MNHEY, CDR2 SMNVEV (reference sequence). After removal of 4 bases from V and 5 bases from J, the junction contained 9 bases not matched to a gene. This CDR3 contains 15 residues.

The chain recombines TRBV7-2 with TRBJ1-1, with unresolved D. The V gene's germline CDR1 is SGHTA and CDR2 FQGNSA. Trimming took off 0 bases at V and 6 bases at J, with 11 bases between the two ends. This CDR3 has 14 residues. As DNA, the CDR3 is TGTGCCAGCAGCTTAGCCGGGTGGAGCCCTGAAGCTTTCTTT. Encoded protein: CASSLAGWSPEAFF.

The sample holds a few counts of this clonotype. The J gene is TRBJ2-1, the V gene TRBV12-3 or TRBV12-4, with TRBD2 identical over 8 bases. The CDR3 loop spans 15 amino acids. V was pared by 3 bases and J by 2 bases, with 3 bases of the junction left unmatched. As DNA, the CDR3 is TGTGCCAGCAGTTTCCGGGGGGGCACCTACAATGAGCAGTTCTTC. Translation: CASSFRGGTYNEQFF.

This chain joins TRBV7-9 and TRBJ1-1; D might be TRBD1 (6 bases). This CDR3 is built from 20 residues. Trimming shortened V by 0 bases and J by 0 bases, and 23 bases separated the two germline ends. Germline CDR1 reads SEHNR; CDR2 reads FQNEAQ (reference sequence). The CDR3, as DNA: TGTGCCAGCAGCTTAGCGGCCCGAGGGGGAAGAAGGGGAATGAACACTGAAGCTTTCTTT. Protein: CASSLAARGGRRGMNTEAFF.

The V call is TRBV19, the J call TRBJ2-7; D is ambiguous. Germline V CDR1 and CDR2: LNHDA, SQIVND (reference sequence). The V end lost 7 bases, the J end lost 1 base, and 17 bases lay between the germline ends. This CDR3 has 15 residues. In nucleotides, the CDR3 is TGTGCCAGTACCCCCAGTCTCGCCACATCCTACGAGCAGTACTTC. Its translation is CASTPSLATSYEQYF.

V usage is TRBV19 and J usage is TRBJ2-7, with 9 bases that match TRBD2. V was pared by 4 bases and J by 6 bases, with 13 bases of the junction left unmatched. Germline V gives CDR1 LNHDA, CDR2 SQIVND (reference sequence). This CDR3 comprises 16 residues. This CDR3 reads CASSRLRAGGTSEQYF. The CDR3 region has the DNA TGTGCCAGTAGTAGACTTCGAGCGGGGGGAACCTCCGAGCAGTACTTC. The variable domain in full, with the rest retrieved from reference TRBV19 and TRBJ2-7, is DGGITQSPKYLFRKEGQNVTLSCEQNLNHDAMYWYRQDPGQGLRLIYYSQIVNDFQKGDIAEGYSVSREKKESFPLTVTSAQKNPTAFYLCASSRLRAGGTSEQYFGPGTRLTVT.

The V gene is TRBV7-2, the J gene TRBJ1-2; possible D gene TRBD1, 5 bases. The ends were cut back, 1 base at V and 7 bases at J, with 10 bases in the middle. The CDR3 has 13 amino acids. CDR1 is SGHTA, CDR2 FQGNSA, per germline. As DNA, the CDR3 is TGTGCCAGCAGCTTAGGATACCAGGGTGGCTACACCTTC. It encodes CASSLGYQGGYTF.

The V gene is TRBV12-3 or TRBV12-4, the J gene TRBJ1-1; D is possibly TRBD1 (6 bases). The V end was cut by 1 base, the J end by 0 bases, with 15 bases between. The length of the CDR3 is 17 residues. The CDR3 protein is CASSLVLAGDLNTEAFF. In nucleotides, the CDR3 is TGTGCCAGCAGTTTAGTATTGGCAGGGGATCTGAACACTGAAGCTTTCTTT.

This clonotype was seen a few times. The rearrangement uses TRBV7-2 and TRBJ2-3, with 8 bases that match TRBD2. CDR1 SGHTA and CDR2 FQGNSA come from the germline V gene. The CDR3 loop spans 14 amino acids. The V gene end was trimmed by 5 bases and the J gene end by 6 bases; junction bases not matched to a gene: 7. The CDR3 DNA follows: TGTGCCAGCAGCCGGGGGGGCGGGCGCGATACGCAGTATTTT. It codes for CASSRGGGRDTQYF.

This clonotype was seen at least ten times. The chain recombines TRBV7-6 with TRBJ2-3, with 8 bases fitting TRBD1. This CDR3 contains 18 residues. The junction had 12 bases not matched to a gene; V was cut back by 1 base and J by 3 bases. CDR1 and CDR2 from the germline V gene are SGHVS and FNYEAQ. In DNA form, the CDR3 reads TGTGCCAGCAGCTTAGGGTGGGGGCCAGGGGGCGAGACAGATACGCAGTATTTT. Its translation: CASSLGWGPGGETDTQYF.

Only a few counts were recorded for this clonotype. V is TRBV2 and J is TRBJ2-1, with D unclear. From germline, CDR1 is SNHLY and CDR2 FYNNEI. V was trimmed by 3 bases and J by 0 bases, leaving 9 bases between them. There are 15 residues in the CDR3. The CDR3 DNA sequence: TGTGCCAGCAGTGATTTGAGCAGCTCCTACAATGAGCAGTTCTTC. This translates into CASSDLSSSYNEQFF.

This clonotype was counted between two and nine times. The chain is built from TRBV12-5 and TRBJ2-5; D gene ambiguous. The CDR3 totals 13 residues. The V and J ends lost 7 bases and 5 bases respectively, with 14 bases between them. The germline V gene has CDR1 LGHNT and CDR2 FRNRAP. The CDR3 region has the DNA TGTGCTAGTGCCCCATCAAGTCAGGAGACCCAGTACTTC. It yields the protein CASAPSSQETQYF.

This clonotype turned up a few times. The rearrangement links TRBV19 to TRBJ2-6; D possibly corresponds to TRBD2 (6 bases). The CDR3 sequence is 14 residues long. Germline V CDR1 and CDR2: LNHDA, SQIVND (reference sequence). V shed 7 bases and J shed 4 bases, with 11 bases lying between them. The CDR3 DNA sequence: TGTGCCAGTATTGGGGCGGGGGGGGCCAACGTCCTGACTTTC. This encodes CASIGAGGANVLTF.

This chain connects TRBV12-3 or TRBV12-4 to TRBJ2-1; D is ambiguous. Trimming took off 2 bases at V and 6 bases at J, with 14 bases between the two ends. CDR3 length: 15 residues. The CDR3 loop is CASSLWGTTGNEQFF. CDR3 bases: TGTGCCAGCAGTTTATGGGGTACTACGGGCAATGAGCAGTTCTTC.

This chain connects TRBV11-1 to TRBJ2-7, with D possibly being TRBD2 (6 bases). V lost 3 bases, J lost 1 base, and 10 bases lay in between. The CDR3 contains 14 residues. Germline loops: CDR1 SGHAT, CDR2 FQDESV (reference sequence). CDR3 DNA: TGTGCCAGCAGCTTCCACGGGACTTCCTACGAGCAGTACTTC. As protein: CASSFHGTSYEQYF.

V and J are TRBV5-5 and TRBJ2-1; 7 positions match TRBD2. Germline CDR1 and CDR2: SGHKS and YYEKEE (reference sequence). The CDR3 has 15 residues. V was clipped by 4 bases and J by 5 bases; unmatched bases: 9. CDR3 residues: CASSTSGISNNEQFF. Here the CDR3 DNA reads TGTGCCAGCAGCACGAGCGGGATATCGAACAATGAGCAGTTCTTC.

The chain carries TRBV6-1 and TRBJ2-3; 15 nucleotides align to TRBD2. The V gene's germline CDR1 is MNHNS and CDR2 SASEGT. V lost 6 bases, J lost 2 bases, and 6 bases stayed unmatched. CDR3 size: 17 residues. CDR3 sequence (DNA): TGTGCCAGCAGCTCCGGACTAGCGGGGGGGTTCACAGATACGCAGTATTTT. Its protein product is CASSSGLAGGFTDTQYF.

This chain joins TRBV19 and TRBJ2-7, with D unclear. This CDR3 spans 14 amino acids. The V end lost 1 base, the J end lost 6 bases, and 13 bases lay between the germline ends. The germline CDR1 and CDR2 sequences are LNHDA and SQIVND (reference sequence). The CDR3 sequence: CASSIGLGLFEQYF. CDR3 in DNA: TGTGCCAGTAGTATAGGTCTGGGTCTCTTCGAGCAGTACTTC. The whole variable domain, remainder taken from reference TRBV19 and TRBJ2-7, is DGGITQSPKYLFRKEGQNVTLSCEQNLNHDAMYWYRQDPGQGLRLIYYSQIVNDFQKGDIAEGYSVSREKKESFPLTVTSAQKNPTAFYLCASSIGLGLFEQYFGPGTRLTVT.

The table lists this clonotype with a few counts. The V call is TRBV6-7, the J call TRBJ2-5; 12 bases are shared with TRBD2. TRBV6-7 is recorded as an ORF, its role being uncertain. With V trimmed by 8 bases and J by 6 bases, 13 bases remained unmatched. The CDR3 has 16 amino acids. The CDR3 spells CASWLAGGPGLKTQYF. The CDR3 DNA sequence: TGTGCCAGCTGGCTAGCGGGAGGGCCTGGGTTAAAGACCCAGTACTTC.

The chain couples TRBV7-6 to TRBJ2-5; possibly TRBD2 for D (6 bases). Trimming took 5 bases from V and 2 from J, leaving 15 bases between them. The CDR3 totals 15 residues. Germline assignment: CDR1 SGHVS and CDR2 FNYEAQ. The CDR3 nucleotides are TGTGCCAGCAGCCCTGCCTCCGGGACTCAAGAGACCCAGTACTTC. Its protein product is CASSPASGTQETQYF.

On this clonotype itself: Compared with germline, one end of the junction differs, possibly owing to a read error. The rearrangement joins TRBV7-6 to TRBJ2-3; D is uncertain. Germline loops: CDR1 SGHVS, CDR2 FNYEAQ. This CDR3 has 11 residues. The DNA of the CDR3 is TGTGCCAGCAGCTTAGGGGAAACGCAGTGTTTT. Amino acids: CASSLGETQCF.

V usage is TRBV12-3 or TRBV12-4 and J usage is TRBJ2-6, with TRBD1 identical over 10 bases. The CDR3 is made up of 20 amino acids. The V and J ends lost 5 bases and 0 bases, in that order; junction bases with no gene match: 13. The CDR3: CASSTHRGQGGYSGANVLTF. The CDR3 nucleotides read TGTGCCAGCAGTACGCACCGCGGACAGGGGGGTTACTCTGGGGCCAACGTCCTGACTTTC.

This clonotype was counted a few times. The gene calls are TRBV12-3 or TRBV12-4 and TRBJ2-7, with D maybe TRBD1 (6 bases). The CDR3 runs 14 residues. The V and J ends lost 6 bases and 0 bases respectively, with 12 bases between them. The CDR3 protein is CASRGQLSSYEQYF. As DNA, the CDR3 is TGTGCCAGCAGAGGACAGTTAAGCTCCTACGAGCAGTACTTC.